These 17 T cell receptor beta chains were sequenced from one sample in a study of blood T cell repertoires in COVID-19. Only in-frame clones appear in the TCRdb table, and some are missing; sequencing was by immunoSEQ multiplex PCR. This table has roughly 250,000 clones, 80% to 85% appearing once. The source material was peripheral blood. These receptors were collected from a woman aged 55 to 70 with active or convalescent COVID-19.

V usage is TRBV7-6 and J usage is TRBJ2-1; possible D gene TRBD2, 6 bases. Trimming took off 4 bases at V and 4 bases at J, with 14 bases between the two ends. The CDR3 has 15 residues. Germline V gives CDR1 SGHVS, CDR2 FNYEAQ. The CDR3 nucleotides read TGTGCCAGCAGCTCCTCTGGGGCGGGGTACAATGAGCAGTTCTTC. This gives the protein CASSSSGAGYNEQFF. Using reference TRBV7-6 and TRBJ2-1 for the parts outside the CDR3, the full variable domain is GAGVSQSPRYKVTKRGQDVALRCDPISGHVSLYWYRQALGQGPEFLTYFNYEAQQDKSGLPNDRFSAERPEGSISTLTIQRTEQRDSAMYRCASSSSGAGYNEQFFGPGTRLTVL.

This clone came up once. The chain employs TRBV29-1 and TRBJ1-4; the match to TRBD1 covers 7 bases. The junction had 1 base not matched to a gene; V was cut back by 3 bases and J by 6 bases. Per germline, CDR1 SQVTM and CDR2 ANQGSEA. The CDR3 length is 12 residues. CDR3: CSVDRGDEKLFF. CDR3 coding DNA: TGCAGCGTTGACAGGGGGGATGAAAAACTGTTTTTT.

V and J are TRBV13 and TRBJ2-3; maybe TRBD1 (6 bases). V gave up 0 bases and J gave up 1 base, with 8 bases separating them. This CDR3 has 15 amino acids. Germline CDR1 is PRHDT and CDR2 is FYEKMQ (reference sequence). The DNA of the CDR3 is TGTGCCAGCAGCTTAGGGGCAGGGGGCACAGATACGCAGTATTTT. Translated: CASSLGAGGTDTQYF.

This clone has more than one count but fewer than ten. The rearrangement joins TRBV2 to TRBJ1-1; perhaps TRBD1 as D (6 bases). Germline values: CDR1 SNHLY, CDR2 FYNNEI. Trimming left V 3 bases short and J 4 bases short, with 21 bases between. CDR3 length: 17 residues. CDR3 DNA sequence: TGTGCCAGCAGTGAGAAATCAGGGGCAGGTCGCCGCACTGAAGCTTTCTTT. Residues: CASSEKSGAGRRTEAFF.

This chain connects TRBV4-1 to TRBJ2-1; D perhaps matches TRBD2 (6 bases). The V gene lost 0 bases and the J gene lost 1 base, with 10 bases spanning the gap. The CDR3 consists of 16 residues. The germline CDR1 and CDR2 sequences are MGHRA and YSYEKL. The CDR3 sequence: CASSQDYGGSYNEQFF. CDR3 nucleotides: TGCGCCAGCAGCCAAGATTATGGGGGGTCCTACAATGAGCAGTTCTTC.

The rearrangement joins TRBV18 to TRBJ1-2, with D maybe TRBD1 (6 bases). CDR1 is KGHSH, CDR2 LQKENI, per germline. The V end was cut by 3 bases, the J end by 1 base, with 18 bases between. This CDR3 has 17 amino acids. CDR3 amino acids: CASSPDRQIGSNYGYTF. The CDR3 region has the DNA TGTGCCAGCTCACCGGACAGACAGATTGGTAGTAACTATGGCTACACCTTC.

The chain recombines TRBV19 with TRBJ1-5; D perhaps matches TRBD1 (6 bases). Germline V gene sequence: CDR1 LNHDA, CDR2 SQIVND (reference sequence). Trimming removed 4 bases from V and 0 bases from J, with 13 bases in between. The CDR3 loop spans 16 amino acids. The DNA of the CDR3 is TGTGCCAGTAGTACCCGGGACATTTTTAGCAATCAGCCCCAGCATTTT. Translating gives CASSTRDIFSNQPQHF.

This clone came up a few times. The V and J genes are TRBV7-8 and TRBJ1-2; 9 nucleotides agree with TRBD1. The V segment lost 7 bases and the J segment 7 bases; nucleotides outside the gene matches: 7. The CDR3 sequence is 13 residues long. Looked up from germline, CDR1 is SGHVS and CDR2 is FQNEAQ. The CDR3 DNA follows: TGTGCCAGCACCCCGGGACAGGGCTCTGGCTACACCTTC. This gives the protein CASTPGQGSGYTF. The whole variable domain, remainder taken from reference TRBV7-8 and TRBJ1-2, is GAGVSQSPRYKVAKRGQDVALRCDPISGHVSLFWYQQALGQGPEFLTYFQNEAQLDKSGLPSDRFFAERPEGSVSTLKIQRTQQEDSAVYLCASTPGQGSGYTFGSGTRLTVV.

The V and J genes are TRBV5-1 and TRBJ2-3; no clear D gene. The germline V and J ends were trimmed by 6 bases and 6 bases, with 8 bases remaining between them. CDR1 is SGHRS, CDR2 YFSETQ, per germline. The CDR3 runs to 11 residues. CDR3: CASMAWDTQYF. DNA for the CDR3: TGCGCCAGCATGGCTTGGGATACGCAGTATTTT.

The chain recombines TRBV7-3 with TRBJ1-1, with D possibly being TRBD1 (5 bases). Trimming shortened V by 5 bases and J by 5 bases, and 12 bases separated the two germline ends. CDR1 SGHTA and CDR2 FQGTGA come from the germline V gene. The CDR3 consists of 13 residues. The CDR3 loop is CASSAAGGTEAFF. The CDR3, as DNA: TGTGCCAGCAGCGCCGCCGGGGGGACTGAAGCTTTCTTT.

The V gene is TRBV19, the J gene TRBJ1-5; 10 bases fit TRBD1. The germline V gene encodes CDR1 LNHDA and CDR2 SQIVND (reference sequence). V lost 4 bases and J lost 6; bases outside the gene matches: 3. CDR3 size: 14 residues. CDR3 sequence (DNA): TGTGCCAGTAGTAGAGGGACAGGGGCTCAGCCCCAGCATTTT. Translated: CASSRGTGAQPQHF.

V gene TRBV19 combines with J gene TRBJ2-2; D gene unclear. Germline CDR1 and CDR2: LNHDA and SQIVND (reference sequence). Between the trimmed V and J ends, which lost 6 bases and 1 base, there was a span of 9 bases. This CDR3 is 14 amino acids long. This CDR3 is CASSFHKNTGELFF. The CDR3 DNA reads as TGTGCCAGTAGCTTCCACAAGAACACCGGGGAGCTGTTTTTT.

The rearrangement joins TRBV18 to TRBJ1-6; 9 bases line up with TRBD1. Germline V gene data show CDR1 as KGHSH and CDR2 as LQKENI. The CDR3 covers 16 residues. J lost 7 bases, V lost 1 base, and 5 bases had no gene match. The CDR3 bases are TGTGCCAGCTCACCACAGGTCGGACAGGGGAATTCACCCCTCCACTTT. Translating it yields CASSPQVGQGNSPLHF.

V and J are TRBV9 and TRBJ2-3; 10 bases align to TRBD2. The CDR3 consists of 15 residues. Germline values: CDR1 SGDLS, CDR2 YYNGEE. The J segment lost 0 bases and the V segment lost 4 bases, leaving 2 bases of the junction unmatched. The CDR3 DNA reads TGTGCCAGCAGCCTGGGACTAGCGAGCACAGATACGCAGTATTTT. Protein: CASSLGLASTDTQYF.

CDR3 coding DNA: TGTGCCAGCAGTTTAGGAAACAGGGATAGTAACACTGAAGCTTTCTTT. Protein: CASSLGNRDSNTEAFF. The J gene is TRBJ1-1, the V gene TRBV28, with TRBD1 as a possible D gene (6 bases). Germline V gene lookup returns CDR1 MDHEN and CDR2 SYDVKM. CDR3 length: 16 residues. Trimming pared 2 bases from V and 2 bases from J, leaving 15 bases between.

The chain has TRBV29-1 and TRBJ2-3; D gene unclear. The CDR3 is 12 residues long. Trimming cost V 2 bases and J 2 bases, with 5 bases left between them. Germline V gives CDR1 SQVTM, CDR2 ANQGSEA. The DNA for the CDR3 is TGCAGCGTTGAATTAAACACAGATACGCAGTATTTT. The encoded protein is CSVELNTDTQYF.

This clone was observed a single time. This chain links TRBV5-1 with TRBJ2-5; 8 positions agree with TRBD1. After removal of 0 bases from V and 3 bases from J, the junction contained 4 bases not matched to a gene. Looked up from germline, CDR1 is SGHRS and CDR2 is YFSETQ. The CDR3 length is 15 residues. The CDR3 reads CASSLAGGEEETQYF. In DNA form, the CDR3 reads TGCGCCAGCAGCTTGGCAGGGGGCGAAGAAGAGACCCAGTACTTC. The full variable domain, rest sourced from reference TRBV5-1 and TRBJ2-5, is KAGVTQTPRYLIKTRGQQVTLSCSPISGHRSVSWYQQTPGQGLQFLFEYFSETQRNKGNFPGRFSGRQFSNSRSEMNVSTLELGDSALYLCASSLAGGEEETQYFGPGTRLLVL.